The 14 T cell receptor beta chains presented below share a single source sample, sequenced in a study of T cell repertoires in cytomegalovirus infection. No antigen has been identified for these receptors. TCRdb used MiXCR to reprocess the reads, holding one entry per CDR3 protein. This sample has roughly 200,000 distinct CDR3 sequences, with around 35% found just once. Specimen: CD8+ T cells from cultured PBMCs, collected from culture after CMV antigen stimulation. The receptors were sampled from a human donor in good health (CMV status not recorded). Some clones in this sample may be carry-over from other donors' samples.

The gene calls are TRBV27 and TRBJ1-2; D not certain. The V end lost 0 bases, the J end lost 6 bases, and 8 bases lay between the germline ends. The CDR3 loop spans 13 amino acids. In germline, CDR1 is MNHEY, CDR2 SMNVEV (reference sequence). CDR3 protein: CASSLSGYDGYTF. The CDR3 nucleotides are TGTGCCAGCAGTTTATCTGGGTACGATGGCTACACCTTC.

The chain employs TRBV30 and TRBJ2-4, with 12 positions matching TRBD1. Per the germline V gene, CDR1 is GTSNPN and CDR2 is SVGIG (reference sequence). Germline trimming cut 1 base from V and 5 bases from J; bases unmatched to any gene: 3. This CDR3 has 15 residues. CDR3 loop: CAWSGGQGAQNIQYF. The CDR3 DNA reads TGTGCCTGGAGTGGGGGACAGGGGGCGCAAAACATTCAGTACTTC.

This chain links TRBV7-6 with TRBJ2-7; the match to TRBD1 covers 10 bases. From germline, CDR1 is SGHVS and CDR2 FNYEAQ. CDR3 size: 14 residues. V was clipped by 4 bases and J by 7 bases; unmatched bases: 7. This CDR3 reads CASSYRDRGIEQYF. CDR3 sequence (DNA): TGTGCCAGCAGCTACCGGGACAGGGGTATTGAGCAGTACTTC.

The V call is TRBV5-1, the J call TRBJ2-2; D may be TRBD1 (5 bases). The V gene's germline CDR1 is SGHRS and CDR2 YFSETQ. V lost 3 bases and J lost 5, with 23 bases in between. This CDR3 has 18 amino acids. Written as DNA, the CDR3 is TGCGCCAGCAGCTGGACAATGAAGAGAGAGGCTGGGACCGGGGAGCTGTTTTTT. This translates into CASSWTMKREAGTGELFF. The whole variable domain, filled in from reference TRBV5-1 and TRBJ2-2, reads KAGVTQTPRYLIKTRGQQVTLSCSPISGHRSVSWYQQTPGQGLQFLFEYFSETQRNKGNFPGRFSGRQFSNSRSEMNVSTLELGDSALYLCASSWTMKREAGTGELFFGEGSRLTVL.

This chain joins TRBV29-1 and TRBJ2-7; TRBD1 matches 8 bases. The V gene's germline CDR1 is SQVTM and CDR2 ANQGSEA. Trimming took 4 bases from V and 2 from J; bases not matched to a gene: 7. This CDR3 has 14 amino acids. CDR3 amino acids: CSVGPGQETYEQYF. DNA of the CDR3: TGCAGCGTTGGTCCGGGACAGGAGACCTACGAGCAGTACTTC.

This clonotype was observed a few times. This chain uses TRBV12-5 with TRBJ2-1; a weak D match, TRBD1 (5 bases). V was trimmed by 2 bases and J by 7 bases, leaving 9 bases between them. The CDR3 spans 13 residues. Germline assignment: CDR1 LGHNT and CDR2 FRNRAP. The CDR3 DNA sequence: TGTGCTAGTGGTTTGCCTGGGGCAAATGAGCAGTTCTTC. Encoded protein: CASGLPGANEQFF.

This clonotype was detected a few times. The chain joins TRBV28 to TRBJ2-7; no definite D call. V lost 3 bases and J lost 4, with 7 bases in between. The CDR3 is made up of 12 amino acids. The germline V gene encodes CDR1 MDHEN and CDR2 SYDVKM. The CDR3 DNA reads as TGTGCCAGCAGTTTTGGTCTTTACGAGCAGTACTTC. Protein product: CASSFGLYEQYF.

The rearrangement joins TRBV4-1 to TRBJ2-2; 7 bases line up with TRBD2. CDR1 and CDR2 from the germline V gene are MGHRA and YSYEKL. The CDR3 is 16 residues long. Trimming took 3 bases from V and 5 from J; bases not matched to a gene: 9. CDR3 sequence reads: CASSQATTAGTGELFF. The CDR3 DNA reads as TGCGCCAGCAGCCAGGCTACGACAGCGGGGACCGGGGAGCTGTTTTTT.

Only one count was recorded for this clonotype. For the CDR3, the DNA is TGTGCCAGCAGTTACCAACTAGCGGGGGTTAAGAACACCGGGGAGCTGTTTTTT. Encoded protein: CASSYQLAGVKNTGELFF. The chain carries TRBV6-2 or TRBV6-3 and TRBJ2-2; 11 bases are a match to TRBD2. This CDR3 is 18 amino acids long. CDR1 MNHEY and CDR2 SVGEGT come from the germline V gene. V shed 2 bases and J 1 base; nucleotides not matched to a gene: 6.

The V and J genes are TRBV20-1 and TRBJ2-2; D might be TRBD1 (7 bases). Germline CDR1 is DFQATT and CDR2 is SNEGSKA (reference sequence). CDR3 length equals 14 residues. The V end was cut by 5 bases, the J end by 8 bases, with 18 bases between. CDR3 DNA: TGCAGTGCTCGCGGGACAGCTAAAACAGGGGAGCTGTTTTTT. It specifies CSARGTAKTGELFF.

The chain has TRBV7-6 and TRBJ1-1; D may be TRBD1 (5 bases). The CDR3 contains 17 residues. Looked up from germline, CDR1 is SGHVS and CDR2 is FNYEAQ. Trimming pared 7 bases from V and 1 base from J, leaving 22 bases between. CDR3 sequence (DNA): TGTGCCAGCACCCCCGGACCGGCCGGGGACCGGAACACTGAAGCTTTCTTT. Its protein product is CASTPGPAGDRNTEAFF.

In its sample, this clonotype was seen once. V gene TRBV20-1 combines with J gene TRBJ2-7; 8 bases match TRBD2. The CDR3 is 14 amino acids. J lost 3 bases, V lost 5 bases, and 9 bases had no gene match. CDR1 and CDR2 from the germline V gene are DFQATT and SNEGSKA (reference sequence). The CDR3 DNA reads TGCAGTGCTTCTAGCGGGTTTTTGAACTACGAGCAGTACTTC. Its translation: CSASSGFLNYEQYF.

This chain links TRBV7-8 with TRBJ1-1; possible D gene TRBD1, 6 bases. In germline, CDR1 is SGHVS, CDR2 FQNEAQ. The CDR3 runs 16 residues. Trimming shortened V by 5 bases and J by 8 bases, and 24 bases separated the two germline ends. The DNA of the CDR3 is TGTGCCAGCAGCCTGGGACGGAAGGGGGGGCTTTGGGAAGCTTTCTTT. As protein: CASSLGRKGGLWEAFF.

The chain couples TRBV7-6 to TRBJ2-1; D is uncertain. With 0 bases removed from V and 5 bases from J, the gap between germline ends came to 11 bases. Germline-derived CDR1 and CDR2 are SGHVS and FNYEAQ. The CDR3 is 15 residues long. Written as DNA, the CDR3 is TGTGCCAGCAGCTTAGCCCCCCGGGCGGACAATGAGCAGTTCTTC. Protein: CASSLAPRADNEQFF.